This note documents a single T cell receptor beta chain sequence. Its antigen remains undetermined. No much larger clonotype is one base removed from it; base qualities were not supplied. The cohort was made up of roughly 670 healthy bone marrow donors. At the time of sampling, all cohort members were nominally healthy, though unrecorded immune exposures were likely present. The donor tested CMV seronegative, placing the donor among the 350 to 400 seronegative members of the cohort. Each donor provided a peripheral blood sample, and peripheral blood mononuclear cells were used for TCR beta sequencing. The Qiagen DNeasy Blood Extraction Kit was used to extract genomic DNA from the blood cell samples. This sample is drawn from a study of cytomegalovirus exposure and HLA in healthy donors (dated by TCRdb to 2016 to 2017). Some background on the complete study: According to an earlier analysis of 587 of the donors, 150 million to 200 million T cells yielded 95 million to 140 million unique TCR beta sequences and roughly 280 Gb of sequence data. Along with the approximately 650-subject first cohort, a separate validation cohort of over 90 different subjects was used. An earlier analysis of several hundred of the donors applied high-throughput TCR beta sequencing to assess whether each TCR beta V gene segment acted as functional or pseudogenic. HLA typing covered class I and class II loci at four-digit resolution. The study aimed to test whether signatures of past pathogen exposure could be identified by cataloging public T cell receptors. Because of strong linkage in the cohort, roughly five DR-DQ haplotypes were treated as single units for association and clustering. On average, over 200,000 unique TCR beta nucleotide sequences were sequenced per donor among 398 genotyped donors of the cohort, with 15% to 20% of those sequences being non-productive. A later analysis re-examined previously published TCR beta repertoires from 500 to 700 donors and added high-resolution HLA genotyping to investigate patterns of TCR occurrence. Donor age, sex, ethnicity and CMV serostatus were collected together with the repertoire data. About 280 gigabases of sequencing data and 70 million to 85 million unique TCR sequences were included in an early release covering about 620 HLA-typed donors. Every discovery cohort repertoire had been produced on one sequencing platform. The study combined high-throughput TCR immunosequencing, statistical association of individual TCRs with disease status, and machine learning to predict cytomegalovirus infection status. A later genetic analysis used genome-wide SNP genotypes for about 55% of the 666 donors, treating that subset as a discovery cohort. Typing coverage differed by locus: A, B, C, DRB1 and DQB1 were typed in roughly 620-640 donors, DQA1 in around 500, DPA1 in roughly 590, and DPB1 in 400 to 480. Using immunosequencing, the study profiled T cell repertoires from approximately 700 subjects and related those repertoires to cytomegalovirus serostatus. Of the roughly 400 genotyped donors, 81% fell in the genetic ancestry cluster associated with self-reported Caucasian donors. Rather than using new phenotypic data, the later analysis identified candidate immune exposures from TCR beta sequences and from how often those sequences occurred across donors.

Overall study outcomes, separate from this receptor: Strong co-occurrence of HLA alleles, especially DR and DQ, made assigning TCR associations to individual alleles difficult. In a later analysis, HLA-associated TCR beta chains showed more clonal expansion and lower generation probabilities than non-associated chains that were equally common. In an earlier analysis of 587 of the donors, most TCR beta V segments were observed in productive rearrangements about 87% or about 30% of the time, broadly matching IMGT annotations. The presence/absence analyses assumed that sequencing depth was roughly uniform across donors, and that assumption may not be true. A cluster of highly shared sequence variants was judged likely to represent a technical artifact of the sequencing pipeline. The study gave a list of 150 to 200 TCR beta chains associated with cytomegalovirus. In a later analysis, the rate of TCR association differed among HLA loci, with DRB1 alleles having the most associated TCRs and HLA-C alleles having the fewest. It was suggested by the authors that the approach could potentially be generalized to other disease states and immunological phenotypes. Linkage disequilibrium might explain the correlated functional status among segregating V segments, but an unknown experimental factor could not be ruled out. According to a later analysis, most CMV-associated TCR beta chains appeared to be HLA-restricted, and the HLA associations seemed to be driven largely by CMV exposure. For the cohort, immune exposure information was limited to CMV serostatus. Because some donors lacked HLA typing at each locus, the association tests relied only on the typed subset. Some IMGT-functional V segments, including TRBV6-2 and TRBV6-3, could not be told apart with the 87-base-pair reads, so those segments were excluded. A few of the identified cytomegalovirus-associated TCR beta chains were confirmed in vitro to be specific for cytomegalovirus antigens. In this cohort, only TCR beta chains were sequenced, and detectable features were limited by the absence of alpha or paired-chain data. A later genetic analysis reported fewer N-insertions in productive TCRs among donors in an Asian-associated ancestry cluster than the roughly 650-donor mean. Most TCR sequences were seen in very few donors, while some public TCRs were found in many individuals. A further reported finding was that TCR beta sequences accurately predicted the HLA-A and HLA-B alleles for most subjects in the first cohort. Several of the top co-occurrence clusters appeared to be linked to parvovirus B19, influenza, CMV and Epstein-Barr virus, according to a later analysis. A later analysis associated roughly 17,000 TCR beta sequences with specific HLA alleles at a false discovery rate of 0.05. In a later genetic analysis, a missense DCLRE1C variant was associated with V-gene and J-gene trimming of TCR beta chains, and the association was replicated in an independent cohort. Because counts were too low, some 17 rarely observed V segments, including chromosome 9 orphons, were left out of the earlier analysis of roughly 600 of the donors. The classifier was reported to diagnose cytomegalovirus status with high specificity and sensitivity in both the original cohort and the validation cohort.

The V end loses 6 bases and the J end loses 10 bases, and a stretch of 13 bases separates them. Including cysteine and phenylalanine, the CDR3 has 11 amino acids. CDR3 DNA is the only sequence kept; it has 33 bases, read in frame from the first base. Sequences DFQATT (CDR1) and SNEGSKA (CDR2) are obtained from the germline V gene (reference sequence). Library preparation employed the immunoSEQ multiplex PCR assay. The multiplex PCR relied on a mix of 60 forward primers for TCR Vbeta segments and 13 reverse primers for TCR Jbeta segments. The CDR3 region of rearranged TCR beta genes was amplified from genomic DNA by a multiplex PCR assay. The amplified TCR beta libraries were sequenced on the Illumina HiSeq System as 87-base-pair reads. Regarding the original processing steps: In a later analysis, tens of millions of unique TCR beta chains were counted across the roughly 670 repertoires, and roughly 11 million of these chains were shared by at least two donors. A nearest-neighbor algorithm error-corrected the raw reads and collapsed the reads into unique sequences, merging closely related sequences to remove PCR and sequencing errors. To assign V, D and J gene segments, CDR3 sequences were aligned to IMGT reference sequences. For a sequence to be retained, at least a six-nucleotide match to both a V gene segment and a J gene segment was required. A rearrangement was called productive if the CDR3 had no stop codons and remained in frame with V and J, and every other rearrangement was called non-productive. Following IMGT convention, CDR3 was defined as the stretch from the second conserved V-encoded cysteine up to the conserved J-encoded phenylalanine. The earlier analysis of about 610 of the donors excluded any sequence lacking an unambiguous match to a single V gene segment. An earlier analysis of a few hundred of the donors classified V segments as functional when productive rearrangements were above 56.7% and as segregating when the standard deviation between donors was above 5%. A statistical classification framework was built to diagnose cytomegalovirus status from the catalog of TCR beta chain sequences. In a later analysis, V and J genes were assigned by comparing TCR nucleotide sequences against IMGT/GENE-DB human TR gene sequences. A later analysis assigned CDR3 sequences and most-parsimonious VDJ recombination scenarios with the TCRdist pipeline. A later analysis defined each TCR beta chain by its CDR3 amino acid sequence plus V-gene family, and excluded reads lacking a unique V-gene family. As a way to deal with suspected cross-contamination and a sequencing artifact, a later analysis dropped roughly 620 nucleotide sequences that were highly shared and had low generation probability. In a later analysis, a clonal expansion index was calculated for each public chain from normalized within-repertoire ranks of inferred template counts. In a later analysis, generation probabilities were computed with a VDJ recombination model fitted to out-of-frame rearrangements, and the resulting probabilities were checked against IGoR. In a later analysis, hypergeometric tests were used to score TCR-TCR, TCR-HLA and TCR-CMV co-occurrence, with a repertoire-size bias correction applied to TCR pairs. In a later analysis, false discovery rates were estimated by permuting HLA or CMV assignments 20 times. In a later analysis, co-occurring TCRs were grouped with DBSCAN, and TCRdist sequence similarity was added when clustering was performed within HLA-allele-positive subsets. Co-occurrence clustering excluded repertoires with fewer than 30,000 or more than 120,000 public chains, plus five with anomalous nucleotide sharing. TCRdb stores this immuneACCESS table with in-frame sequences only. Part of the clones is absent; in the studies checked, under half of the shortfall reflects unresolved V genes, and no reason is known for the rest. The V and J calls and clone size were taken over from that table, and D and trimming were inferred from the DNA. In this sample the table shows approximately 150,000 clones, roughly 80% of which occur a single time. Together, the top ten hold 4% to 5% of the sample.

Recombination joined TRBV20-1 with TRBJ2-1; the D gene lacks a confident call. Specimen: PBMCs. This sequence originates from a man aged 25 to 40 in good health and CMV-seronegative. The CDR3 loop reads CSATIRPEQFF. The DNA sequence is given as TGCAGTGCCACTATAAGACCCGAGCAGTTCTTC.